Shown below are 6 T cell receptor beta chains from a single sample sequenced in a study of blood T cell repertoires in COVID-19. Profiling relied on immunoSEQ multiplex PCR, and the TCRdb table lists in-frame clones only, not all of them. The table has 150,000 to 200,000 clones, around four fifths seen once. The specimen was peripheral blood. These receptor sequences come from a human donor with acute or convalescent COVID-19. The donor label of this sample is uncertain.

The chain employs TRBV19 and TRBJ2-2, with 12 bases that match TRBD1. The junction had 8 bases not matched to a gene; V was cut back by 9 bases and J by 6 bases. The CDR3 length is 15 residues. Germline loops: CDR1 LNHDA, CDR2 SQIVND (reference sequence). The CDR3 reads CASTTGQGAAGELFF. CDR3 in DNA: TGTGCCAGCACCACGGGACAGGGGGCCGCCGGGGAGCTGTTTTTT.

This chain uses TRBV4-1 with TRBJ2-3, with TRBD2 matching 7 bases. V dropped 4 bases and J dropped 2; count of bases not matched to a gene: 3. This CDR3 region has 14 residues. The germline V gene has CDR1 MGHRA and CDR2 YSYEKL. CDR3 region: CASSLGLYTDTQYF. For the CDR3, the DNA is TGCGCCAGCAGCCTGGGACTATACACAGATACGCAGTATTTT.

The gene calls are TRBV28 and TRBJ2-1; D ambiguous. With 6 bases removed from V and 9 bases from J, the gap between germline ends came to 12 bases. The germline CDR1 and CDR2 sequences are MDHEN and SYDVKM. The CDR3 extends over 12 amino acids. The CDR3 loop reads CASSLLQTEQFF. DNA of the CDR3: TGTGCCAGCAGCCTATTACAGACTGAGCAGTTCTTC.

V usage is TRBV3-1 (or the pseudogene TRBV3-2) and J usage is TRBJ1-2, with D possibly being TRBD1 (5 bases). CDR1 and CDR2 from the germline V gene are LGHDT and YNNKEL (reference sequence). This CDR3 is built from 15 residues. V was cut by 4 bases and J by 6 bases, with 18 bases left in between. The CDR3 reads CASSPFRRGGNGYTF. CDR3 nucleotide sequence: TGTGCCAGCAGCCCCTTCCGGAGGGGAGGAAATGGCTACACCTTC.

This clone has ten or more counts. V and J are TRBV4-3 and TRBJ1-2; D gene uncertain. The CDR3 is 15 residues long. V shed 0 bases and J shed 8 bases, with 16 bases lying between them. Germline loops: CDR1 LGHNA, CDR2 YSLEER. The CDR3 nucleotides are TGCGCCAGCAGCCAAGATGCACAGCATCCCCTAGGCTACACCTTC. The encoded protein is CASSQDAQHPLGYTF.

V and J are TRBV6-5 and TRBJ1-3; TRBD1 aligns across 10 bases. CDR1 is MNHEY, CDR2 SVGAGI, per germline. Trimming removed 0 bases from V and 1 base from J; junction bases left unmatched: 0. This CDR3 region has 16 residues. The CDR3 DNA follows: TGTGCCAGCAGTTACTCGGACAGGGGGTCTGGAAACACCATATATTTT. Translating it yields CASSYSDRGSGNTIYF.